Listed below are T cell receptor beta chains from one sample, sequenced in a study of T cells in Graves' hyperthyroidism and ophthalmopathy. Via MiXCR, TCRdb re-called the multiplex PCR reads, giving one row per CDR3 protein. The sample includes 660,000 or so distinct CDR3 sequences, around 20% of them seen just once. Sequenced: blood. The origin of the receptors is a man aged 25-45 years with Graves' ophthalmopathy. Each CDR3 is given with its conserved first and last residue. Rows give clone size only sometimes, using once, few, many, or a class for an expanded clone.

V	J	size	CDR3
TRBV4-3	TRBJ2-2	-	CASSHGTSGRVGELFF
TRBV20-1	TRBJ1-2	-	CSARWTGFDGYTF
TRBV7-9	TRBJ2-1	-	CASSLGQWEPGDEQFF
TRBV5-1	TRBJ1-3	-	CASSPERRISGNTIYF
TRBV19	TRBJ2-3	few	CASQGQGSDTQYF
TRBV20-1	TRBJ2-7	-	CSAEGQGNEQHF
TRBV6-5	TRBJ2-1	few	CASSYFGGTGNEQFF
TRBV28	TRBJ2-3	many	CASGSGIRGTQYF
TRBV2	TRBJ2-1	-	CASIGGRSNNEQFF
TRBV20-1	TRBJ2-5	few	CSASRGTGINQETQYF
TRBV28	TRBJ1-1	many	CASSSDRGRFEAFF
TRBV19	TRBJ1-2	-	CASSIPGQNYGYTF
TRBV5-5	TRBJ2-3	-	CASSLGPGTTDTQYF
TRBV7-3	TRBJ1-1	many	CASSLMGSTEAFF
TRBV7-9	TRBJ2-3	-	CASSPGTKDTQYF
TRBV4-3	TRBJ2-7	few	CASSQDPGQTYEQYF
TRBV5-5	TRBJ2-3	-	CASSWAGTHTDTQYF
TRBV10-3	TRBJ1-3	once	CATRSDRAGNTIYF
TRBV28	TRBJ2-7	few	CASSFGEHEQYF
TRBV10-3	TRBJ2-2	few	CAISRETARTGELFF
TRBV28	TRBJ2-2	-	CASSSDRVWTGELFF
TRBV11-2	TRBJ2-5	many	CASSSRPGQGEYF
TRBV3-1	TRBJ2-3	few	CASSQEGHHQDTQYF
TRBV28	TRBJ1-5	-	CASSLGAASGIQPQHF
TRBV30	TRBJ1-2	many	CAWSVLGGHSIYGYTF
TRBV20-1	TRBJ2-7	-	CSARAGEWSYEQYF
TRBV9	TRBJ1-5	few	CASSATDYLQPQHF
TRBV24-1	TRBJ2-3	few	CATSDLGLAGVDTQYF
TRBV19	TRBJ1-5	-	CASSMLQNQPQHF
TRBV7-8	TRBJ2-5	few	CASSLGAGKETQYF
TRBV10-3	TRBJ2-1	-	CAISETGGRAYNEQFF
TRBV27	TRBJ2-2	-	CASSLSDRVSTGELFF
TRBV6-5	TRBJ2-1	-	CASSYRLAGAGNEQFF
TRBV28	TRBJ2-5	many	CASSPQSGRGIMETQYF
TRBV5-1	TRBJ2-1	many	CASSALLAGGSNEQFF
TRBV6-2/TRBV6-3	TRBJ2-2	few	CASSYRGKNLNTGELFF
TRBV28	TRBJ2-3	-	CASIPGGQGVRDTQYF
TRBV5-1	TRBJ2-7	many	CASSTGETYEQYF
TRBV10-3	TRBJ2-1	once	CAISESHNEQFF
TRBV7-3	TRBJ2-2	-	CAGSPGVVSTGHTGELFF
TRBV5-1	TRBJ2-2	-	CASSLDVTNTGELFF
TRBV28	TRBJ2-5	few	CASSWRSRETQYF
TRBV14	TRBJ1-2	-	CASRLTGAIYGYTF
TRBV7-8	TRBJ2-3	few	CASSSHWPGRRSDTQYF
TRBV18	TRBJ2-1	-	CASSPDGIHNEQFF
TRBV20-1	TRBJ2-7	many	CSARDQEGQSYEQYF
TRBV15	TRBJ1-2	few	CATSNQQGFYGYTF
TRBV5-1	TRBJ1-1	many	CASSLAGGLTEAFF
TRBV5-4	TRBJ2-2	-	CASSFGFTGELFF
TRBV28	TRBJ2-2	many	CASSPASGNTGELFF
TRBV30	TRBJ2-7	few	CAWARQAAGYEQYF
TRBV3-1	TRBJ2-1	few	CASSPPTGDWGEFEQFF
TRBV19	TRBJ2-2	once	CASSMKGPNTGELFF
TRBV20-1	TRBJ2-7	many	CSARGAPDEQYF
TRBV6-2/TRBV6-3	TRBJ2-5	many	CASSGDQGETQYF
TRBV27	TRBJ2-5	-	CASSLKQQQETQYF
TRBV5-1	TRBJ2-2	-	CASSTDRGASTGKLFF
TRBV20-1	TRBJ1-1	many	CSARRRSQNTEAFF
TRBV7-9	TRBJ2-1	-	CASSLVRSRNEQFF